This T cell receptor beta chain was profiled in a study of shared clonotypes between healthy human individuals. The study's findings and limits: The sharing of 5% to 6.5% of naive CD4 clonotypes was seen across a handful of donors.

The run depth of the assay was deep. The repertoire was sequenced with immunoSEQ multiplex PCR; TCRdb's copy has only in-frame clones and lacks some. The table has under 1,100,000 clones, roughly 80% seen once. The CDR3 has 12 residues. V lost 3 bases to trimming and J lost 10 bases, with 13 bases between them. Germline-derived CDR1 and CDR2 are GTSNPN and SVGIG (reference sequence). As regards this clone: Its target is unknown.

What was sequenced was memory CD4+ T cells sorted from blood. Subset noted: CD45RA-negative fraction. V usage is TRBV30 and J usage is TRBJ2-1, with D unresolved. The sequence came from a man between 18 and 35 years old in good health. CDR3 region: CAWRSLTREQFF. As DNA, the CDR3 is TGTGCCTGGAGGTCGTTGACCCGGGAGCAGTTCTTC. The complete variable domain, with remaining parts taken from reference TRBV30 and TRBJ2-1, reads SQTIHQWPATLVQPVGSPLSLECTVEGTSNPNLYWYRQAAGRGLQLLFYSVGIGQISSEVPQNLSASRPQDRQFILSSKKLLLSDSGFYLCAWRSLTREQFFGPGTRLTVL.